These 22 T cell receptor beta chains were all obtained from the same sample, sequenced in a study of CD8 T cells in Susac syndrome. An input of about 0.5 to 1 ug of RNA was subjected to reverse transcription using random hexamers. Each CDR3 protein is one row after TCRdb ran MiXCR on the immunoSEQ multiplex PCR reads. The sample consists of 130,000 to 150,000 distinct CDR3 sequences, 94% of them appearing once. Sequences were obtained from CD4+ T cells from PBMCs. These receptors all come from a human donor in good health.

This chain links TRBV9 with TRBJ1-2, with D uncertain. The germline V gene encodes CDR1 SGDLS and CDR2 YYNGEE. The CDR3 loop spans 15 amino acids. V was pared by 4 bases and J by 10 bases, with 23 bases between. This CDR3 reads CASSYFSGPSMPYTF. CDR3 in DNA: TGTGCCAGCAGCTACTTTTCGGGTCCGTCTATGCCCTACACCTTC.

DNA for the CDR3: TGTGCCAGCAGCCCGATAGGGGAAGGGGCCTTGGGGCAGTACTTC. It codes for CASSPIGEGALGQYF. The chain links TRBV3-1 to TRBJ2-7; possible D gene TRBD1, 5 bases. V was pared by 4 bases and J by 9 bases, with 22 bases between. Germline V CDR1 and CDR2: LGHDT, YNNKEL (reference sequence). This CDR3 has 15 residues.

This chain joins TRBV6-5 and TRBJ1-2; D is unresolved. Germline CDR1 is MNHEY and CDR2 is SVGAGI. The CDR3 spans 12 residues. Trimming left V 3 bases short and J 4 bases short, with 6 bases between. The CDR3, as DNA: TGTGCCAGCAGTTATGGGGTCTATGGCTACACCTTC. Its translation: CASSYGVYGYTF.

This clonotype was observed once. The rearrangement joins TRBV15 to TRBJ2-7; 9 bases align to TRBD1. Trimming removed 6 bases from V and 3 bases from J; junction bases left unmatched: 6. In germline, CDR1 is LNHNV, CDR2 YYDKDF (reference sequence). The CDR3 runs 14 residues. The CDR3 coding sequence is TGTGCCACCAGTGACAGGGGGGATCTCTACGAGCAGTACTTC. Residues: CATSDRGDLYEQYF.

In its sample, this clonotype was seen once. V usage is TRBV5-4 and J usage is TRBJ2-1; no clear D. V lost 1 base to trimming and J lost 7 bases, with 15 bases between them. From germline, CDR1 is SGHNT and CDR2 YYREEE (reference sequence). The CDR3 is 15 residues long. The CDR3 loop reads CASSLRNTGWNEQFF. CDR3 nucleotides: TGTGCCAGCAGCTTGAGGAATACCGGGTGGAATGAGCAGTTCTTC.

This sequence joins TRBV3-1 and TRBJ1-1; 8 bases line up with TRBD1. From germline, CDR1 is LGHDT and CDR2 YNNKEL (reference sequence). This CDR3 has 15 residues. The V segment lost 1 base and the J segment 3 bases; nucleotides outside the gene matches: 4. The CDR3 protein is CASSQGQGWDTEAFF. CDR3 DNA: TGTGCCAGCAGCCAAGGACAGGGGTGGGACACTGAAGCTTTCTTT.

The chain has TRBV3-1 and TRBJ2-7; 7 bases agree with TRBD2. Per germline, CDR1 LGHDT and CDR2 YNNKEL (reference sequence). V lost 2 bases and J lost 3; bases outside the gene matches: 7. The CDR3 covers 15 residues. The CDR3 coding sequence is TGTGCCAGCAGCCAAAACAGCGGGGCAATCTACGAGCAGTACTTC. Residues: CASSQNSGAIYEQYF.

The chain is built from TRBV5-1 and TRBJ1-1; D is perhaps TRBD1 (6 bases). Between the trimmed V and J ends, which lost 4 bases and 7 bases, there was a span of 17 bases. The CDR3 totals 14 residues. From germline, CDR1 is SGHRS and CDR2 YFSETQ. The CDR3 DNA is TGCGCCAGCAGCACCCACTTACAGGGAAGTGAAGCTTTCTTT. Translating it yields CASSTHLQGSEAFF.

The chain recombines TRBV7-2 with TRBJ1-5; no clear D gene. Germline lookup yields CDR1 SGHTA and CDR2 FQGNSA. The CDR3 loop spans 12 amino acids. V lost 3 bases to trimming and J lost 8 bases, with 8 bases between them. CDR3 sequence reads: CASSFPGKPQHF. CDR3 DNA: TGTGCCAGCAGCTTCCCCGGGAAGCCCCAGCATTTT.

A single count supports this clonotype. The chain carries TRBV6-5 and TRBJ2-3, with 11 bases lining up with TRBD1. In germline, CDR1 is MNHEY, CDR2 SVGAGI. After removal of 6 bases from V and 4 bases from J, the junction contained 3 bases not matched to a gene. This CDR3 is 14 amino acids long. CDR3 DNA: TGTGCCAGCAGCTGGGGACAGGGGGCAGATACGCAGTATTTT. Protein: CASSWGQGADTQYF.

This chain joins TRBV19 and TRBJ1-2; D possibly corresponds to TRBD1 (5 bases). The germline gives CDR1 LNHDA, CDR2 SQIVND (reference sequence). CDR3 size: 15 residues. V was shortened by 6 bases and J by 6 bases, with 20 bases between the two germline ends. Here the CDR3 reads CASSAVGAQRDGYTF. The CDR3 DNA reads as TGTGCCAGTAGCGCGGTTGGGGCCCAAAGGGATGGCTACACCTTC.

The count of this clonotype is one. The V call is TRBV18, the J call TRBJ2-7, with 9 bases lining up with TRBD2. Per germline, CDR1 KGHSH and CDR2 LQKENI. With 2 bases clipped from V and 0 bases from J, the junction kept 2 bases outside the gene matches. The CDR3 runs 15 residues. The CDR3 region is CASSPGSGSSYEQYF. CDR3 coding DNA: TGTGCCAGCTCACCAGGTAGCGGGAGCTCCTACGAGCAGTACTTC.

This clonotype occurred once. Here the CDR3 DNA reads TGTGCCATCAGTGAGTTAGGCCTAGCGGGAGGGCCTAGCTACGAGCAGTACTTC. It yields the protein CAISELGLAGGPSYEQYF. The gene calls are TRBV10-3 and TRBJ2-7; 12 nucleotides match TRBD2. V was pared by 1 base and J by 3 bases, with 10 bases of the junction left unmatched. This CDR3 spans 18 amino acids. The germline V gene encodes CDR1 ENHRY and CDR2 SYGVKD.

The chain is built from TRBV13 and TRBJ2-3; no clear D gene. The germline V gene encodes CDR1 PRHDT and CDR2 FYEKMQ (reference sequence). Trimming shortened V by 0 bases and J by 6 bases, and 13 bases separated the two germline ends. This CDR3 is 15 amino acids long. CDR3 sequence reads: CASSLGKKFGDTQYF. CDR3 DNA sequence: TGTGCCAGCAGCTTAGGTAAAAAGTTCGGGGATACGCAGTATTTT. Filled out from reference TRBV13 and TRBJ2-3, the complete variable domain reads AAGVIQSPRHLIKEKRETATLKCYPIPRHDTVYWYQQGPGQDPQFLISFYEKMQSDKGSIPDRFSAQQFSDYHSELNMSSLELGDSALYFCASSLGKKFGDTQYFGPGTRLTVL.

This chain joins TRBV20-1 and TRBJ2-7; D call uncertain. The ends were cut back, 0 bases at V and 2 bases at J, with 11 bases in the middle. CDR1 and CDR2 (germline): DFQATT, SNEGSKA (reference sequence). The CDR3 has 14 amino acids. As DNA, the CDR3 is TGCAGTGCTAGAGACCCCATTATCCCCTACGAGCAGTACTTC. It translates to CSARDPIIPYEQYF.

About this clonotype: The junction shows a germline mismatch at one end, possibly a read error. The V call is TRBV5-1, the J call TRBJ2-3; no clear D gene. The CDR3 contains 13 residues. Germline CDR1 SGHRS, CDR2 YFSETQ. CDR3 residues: CAGSQIFTDTQYF. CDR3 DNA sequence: TGCGCCGGCAGCCAAATTTTCACAGATACGCAGTATTTT.

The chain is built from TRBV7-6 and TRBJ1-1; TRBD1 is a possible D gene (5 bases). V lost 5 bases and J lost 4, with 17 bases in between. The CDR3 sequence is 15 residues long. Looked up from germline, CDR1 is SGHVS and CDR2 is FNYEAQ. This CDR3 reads CASSPTQALGTEAFF. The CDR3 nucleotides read TGTGCCAGCAGCCCCACACAGGCCCTGGGCACTGAAGCTTTCTTT.

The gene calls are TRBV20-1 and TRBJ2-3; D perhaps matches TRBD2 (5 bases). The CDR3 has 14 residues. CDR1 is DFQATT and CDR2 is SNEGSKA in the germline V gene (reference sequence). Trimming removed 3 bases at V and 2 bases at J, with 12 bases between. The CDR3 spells CSARLAEITDTQYF. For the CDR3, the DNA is TGCAGTGCTAGGCTAGCCGAGATCACAGATACGCAGTATTTT.

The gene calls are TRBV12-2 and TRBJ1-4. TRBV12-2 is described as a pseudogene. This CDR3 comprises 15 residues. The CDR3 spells CASRVYSVRDKKLFF. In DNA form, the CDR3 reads TGTGCAAGTCGCGTATACTCCGTGAGGGATAAAAAACTGTTTTTT.

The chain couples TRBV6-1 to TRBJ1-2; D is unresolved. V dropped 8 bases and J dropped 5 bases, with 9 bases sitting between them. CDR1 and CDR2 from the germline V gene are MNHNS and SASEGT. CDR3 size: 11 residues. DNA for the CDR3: TGTGCCAGCGTGGAGGCATATGGCTACACCTTC. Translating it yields CASVEAYGYTF.

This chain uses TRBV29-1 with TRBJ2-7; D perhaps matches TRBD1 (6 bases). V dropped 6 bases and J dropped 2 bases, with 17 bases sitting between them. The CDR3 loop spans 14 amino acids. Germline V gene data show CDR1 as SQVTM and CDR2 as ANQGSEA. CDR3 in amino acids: CSVRDIPRAYEQYF. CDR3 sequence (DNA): TGCAGCGTCCGGGACATTCCCCGAGCCTACGAGCAGTACTTC.

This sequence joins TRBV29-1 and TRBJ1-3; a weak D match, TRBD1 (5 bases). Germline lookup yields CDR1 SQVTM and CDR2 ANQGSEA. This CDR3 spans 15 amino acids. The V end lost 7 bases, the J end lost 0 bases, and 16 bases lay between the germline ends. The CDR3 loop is CSARGWTPSGNTIYF. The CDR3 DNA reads TGCAGCGCCCGAGGGTGGACACCCTCTGGAAACACCATATATTTT. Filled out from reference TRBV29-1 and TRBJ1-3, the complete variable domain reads SAVISQKPSRDICQRGTSLTIQCQVDSQVTMMFWYRQQPGQSLTLIATANQGSEATYESGFVIDKFPISRPNLTFSTLTVSNMSPEDSSIYLCSARGWTPSGNTIYFGEGSWLTVV.